Presented here are 24 T cell receptor beta chains from one specimen sequenced in a study of blood T cell repertoires in COVID-19 (dated by TCRdb to 2018 to 2021). Library creation used the immunoSEQ multiplex PCR assay. TCRdb took this table from immuneACCESS and kept in-frame rearrangements with V and J called. Such tables lack part of the clones; where checked against another copy, unresolved V genes explain under half of the gap, and the rest is unexplained. In this sample the table shows approximately 50,000 clones, over 80% of which occur a single time. Clones ranked in the top ten supply about 3.5% of the sample. What was sequenced was peripheral blood. The receptors derive from a human donor in a cohort sampled during active COVID-19.

This clone occurred a few times. The rearrangement links TRBV2 to TRBJ1-5; TRBD1 matches 9 bases. The CDR3 has 15 amino acids. Germline lookup yields CDR1 SNHLY and CDR2 FYNNEI. The trim removed 5 bases at V and 0 bases at J, leaving 2 bases unmatched. This chain's CDR3 is CASSQQGASNQPQHF. CDR3 in DNA: TGTGCCAGCAGTCAACAGGGGGCTAGCAATCAGCCCCAGCATTTT. The full variable domain, rest sourced from reference TRBV2 and TRBJ1-5, is EPEVTQTPSHQVTQMGQEVILRCVPISNHLYFYWYRQILGQKVEFLVSFYNNEISEKSEIFDDQFSVERPDGSNFTLKIRSTKLEDSAMYFCASSQQGASNQPQHFGDGTRLSIL.

V and J are TRBV5-6 and TRBJ2-7, with TRBD1 matching 7 bases. The V segment lost 0 bases and the J segment 5 bases; nucleotides outside the gene matches: 5. The CDR3 sequence is 14 residues long. CDR1 SGHDT and CDR2 YYEEEE come from the germline V gene. In DNA, the CDR3 is TGTGCCAGCAGCTTGGGACAGGGATTCAACGAGCAGTACTTC. It is translated as CASSLGQGFNEQYF.

The chain has TRBV18 and TRBJ2-7; TRBD2 aligns across 13 bases. The CDR3 has 14 amino acids. CDR1 KGHSH and CDR2 LQKENI come from the germline V gene. Trimming removed 4 bases from V and 4 bases from J; junction bases left unmatched: 1. The CDR3 here is CASSQTSGGYEQYF. The DNA of the CDR3 is TGTGCCAGCTCACAGACTAGCGGGGGGTACGAGCAGTACTTC.

J is TRBJ2-3 and V is TRBV7-3; 7 bases match TRBD1. Losses at the gene ends were 5 bases for V and 2 bases for J; bases not matched to a gene: 13. The CDR3 contains 17 residues. Germline CDR1 reads SGHTA; CDR2 reads FQGTGA. In DNA, the CDR3 is TGTGCCAGCAGCCCCCACGGAAACAGGGGAAACACAGATACGCAGTATTTT. It codes for CASSPHGNRGNTDTQYF. The whole variable domain, remainder taken from reference TRBV7-3 and TRBJ2-3, is GAGVSQTPSNKVTEKGKYVELRCDPISGHTALYWYRQSLGQGPEFLIYFQGTGAADDSGLPNDRFFAVRPEGSVSTLKIQRTERGDSAVYLCASSPHGNRGNTDTQYFGPGTRLTVL.

This rearrangement joins TRBV15 to TRBJ2-7; 9 bases agree with TRBD1. The germline gives CDR1 LNHNV, CDR2 YYDKDF (reference sequence). This CDR3 has 16 residues. The trim removed 3 bases at V and 6 bases at J, leaving 12 bases unmatched. CDR3: CATSRAFRDRAGEQYF. DNA of the CDR3: TGTGCCACCAGCAGGGCGTTTCGGGACAGGGCCGGCGAGCAGTACTTC.

In nucleotides, the CDR3 is TGTGCCAGCAGTCTACAACGGGTGTATAATTCACCCCTCCACTTT. This gives the protein CASSLQRVYNSPLHF. The rearrangement uses TRBV7-3 and TRBJ1-6, with unresolved D. CDR1 is SGHTA and CDR2 is FQGTGA in the germline V gene. The CDR3 length is 15 residues. Trimming left V 6 bases short and J 4 bases short, with 13 bases between.

This chain joins TRBV20-1 and TRBJ1-2; D unclear. Germline V gives CDR1 DFQATT, CDR2 SNEGSKA (reference sequence). The CDR3 extends over 10 amino acids. CDR3 in DNA: TGCGGGAGTATTGACTATGGCTACACCTTC. This gives the protein CGSIDYGYTF.

The chain links TRBV20-1 to TRBJ1-2; 7 nucleotides match TRBD1. The CDR3 extends over 11 amino acids. From germline, CDR1 is DFQATT and CDR2 SNEGSKA (reference sequence). Trimming cost V 6 bases and J 7 bases; bases outside gene matches: 5. The DNA for the CDR3 is TGCAGTGCACAGGGGATCGGTGGCTACACCTTC. Amino acid sequence: CSAQGIGGYTF.

Written as DNA, the CDR3 is TGTGCCAGCAGCCCGAGGGGGCCGAGTCGAGATACGCAGTATTTT. Encoded protein: CASSPRGPSRDTQYF. The chain is built from TRBV5-4 and TRBJ2-3; 7 bases fit TRBD1. The CDR3 has 15 residues. CDR1 and CDR2 from the germline V gene are SGHNT and YYREEE (reference sequence). V was pared by 4 bases and J by 5 bases, with 10 bases of the junction left unmatched.

The V call is TRBV7-7, the J call TRBJ2-5, with D possibly being TRBD1 (5 bases). The CDR3 spans 15 residues. Trimming removed 3 bases from V and 4 bases from J, with 15 bases in between. Per germline, CDR1 SSHAT and CDR2 FNYEAQ (reference sequence). CDR3 protein: CASSFLGPKAETQYF. In nucleotides, the CDR3 is TGTGCCAGCAGCTTCTTGGGGCCCAAGGCAGAGACCCAGTACTTC.

CDR3 DNA: TGTGCCAGCTCACCACCGGGCACCTTAAACACTGAAGCTTTCTTT. It translates to CASSPPGTLNTEAFF. V usage is TRBV18 and J usage is TRBJ1-1; D call uncertain. Germline CDR1 and CDR2: KGHSH and LQKENI. V was cut by 0 bases and J by 2 bases, with 10 bases left in between. The length of the CDR3 is 15 residues.

The chain is built from TRBV24-1 and TRBJ2-3; D perhaps matches TRBD1 (6 bases). Looked up from germline, CDR1 is KGHDR and CDR2 is SFDVKD. V lost 4 bases, J lost 7 bases, and 11 bases lay in between. The CDR3 extends over 13 amino acids. The CDR3 nucleotides are TGTGCCACCAGTGAACAGGGAACGAATACGCAGTATTTT. Its protein is CATSEQGTNTQYF.

This clone was seen more than once but under ten times. The chain links TRBV3-1 (or the pseudogene TRBV3-2) to TRBJ2-7; D is possibly TRBD1 (5 bases). Germline CDR1 LGHDT, CDR2 YNNKEL (reference sequence). There are 12 residues in the CDR3. Trimming took 3 bases from V and 6 from J, leaving 9 bases between them. The CDR3 bases are TGTGCCAGCAGCCAGAGCACAGGCGAGCAGTACTTC. It encodes CASSQSTGEQYF.

The chain joins TRBV7-2 to TRBJ1-6; TRBD1 matches 7 bases. CDR1 is SGHTA, CDR2 FQGNSA, per germline. The junction had 6 bases not matched to a gene; V was cut back by 7 bases and J by 9 bases. CDR3 length equals 13 residues. CDR3 sequence reads: CASTQRQGSPLHF. CDR3 sequence (DNA): TGTGCCAGCACCCAAAGACAGGGTTCACCCCTCCACTTT.

The chain links TRBV4-1 to TRBJ2-7; 12 bases line up with TRBD1. With 1 base clipped from V and 6 bases from J, the junction kept 10 bases outside the gene matches. The CDR3 contains 17 residues. The germline V gene encodes CDR1 MGHRA and CDR2 YSYEKL. CDR3 sequence reads: CASSQGPTGTGGAEQYF. Here the CDR3 DNA reads TGCGCCAGCAGCCAAGGGCCGACCGGGACAGGGGGCGCCGAGCAGTACTTC.

This clone was found once. CDR3 region: CASRPDLMGQETQYF. As DNA, the CDR3 is TGTGCCAGCAGACCGGATTTGATGGGGCAGGAGACCCAGTACTTC. The V call is TRBV5-4, the J call TRBJ2-5, with D perhaps TRBD1 (5 bases). Germline values: CDR1 SGHNT, CDR2 YYREEE (reference sequence). CDR3 length: 15 residues. V lost 5 bases and J lost 5, with 19 bases in between.

CDR3 residues: CASSPGTSANTGELFF. The CDR3 DNA reads TGTGCCAGCAGCCCAGGGACTAGCGCGAACACCGGGGAGCTGTTTTTT. The chain is built from TRBV3-1 (or the pseudogene TRBV3-2) and TRBJ2-2, with 10 nucleotides matching TRBD2. The germline gives CDR1 LGHDT, CDR2 YNNKEL (reference sequence). The CDR3 runs to 16 residues. J lost 0 bases, V lost 4 bases, and 2 bases had no gene match.

The chain uses TRBV4-1 and TRBJ1-4, with a tentative D call TRBD1 (5 bases). CDR3 length equals 16 residues. Trimming stripped 1 base from V and 1 base from J, with 10 bases between. The germline gives CDR1 MGHRA, CDR2 YSYEKL. The CDR3 loop reads CASSQGEGVTNEKLFF. CDR3 DNA: TGCGCCAGCAGCCAAGGGGAAGGGGTAACTAATGAAAAACTGTTTTTT.

This sequence joins TRBV13 and TRBJ2-3, with D unclear. Germline V gene lookup returns CDR1 PRHDT and CDR2 FYEKMQ (reference sequence). This CDR3 contains 12 residues. Trimming pared 5 bases from V and 2 bases from J, leaving 5 bases between. Here the CDR3 reads CASSPYTDTQYF. CDR3 in DNA: TGTGCCAGCAGCCCTTACACAGATACGCAGTATTTT.

This rearrangement joins TRBV5-4 to TRBJ2-7; D is possibly TRBD2 (6 bases). CDR1 SGHNT and CDR2 YYREEE come from the germline V gene (reference sequence). V gave up 5 bases and J gave up 4 bases, with 19 bases separating them. The length of the CDR3 is 15 residues. CDR3 amino acids: CASSSNRDFDYEQYF. CDR3 DNA sequence: TGTGCCAGCAGTTCGAACCGGGACTTCGATTACGAGCAGTACTTC.

This clone showed up just once. V usage is TRBV6-4 and J usage is TRBJ1-6, with D hard to call. Trimming removed 6 bases at V and 7 bases at J, with 7 bases between. CDR3 length: 12 amino acids. The germline CDR1 and CDR2 sequences are MRHNA and SNTAGT. This CDR3 reads CASRGENSPLHF. As DNA, the CDR3 is TGTGCCAGCAGGGGAGAAAATTCACCCCTCCACTTT.

This chain connects TRBV9 to TRBJ2-7, with a weak D call TRBD1 (5 bases). Looked up from germline, CDR1 is SGDLS and CDR2 is YYNGEE. This CDR3 is 15 amino acids long. V was clipped by 0 bases and J by 2 bases, with 12 bases between them. In nucleotides, the CDR3 is TGTGCCAGCAGCGTAGGTCGGCAGGGCGCCTACGAGCAGTACTTC. Amino acids: CASSVGRQGAYEQYF.

This sequence joins TRBV6-1 and TRBJ1-5; 10 bases map to TRBD1. The junction had 10 bases not matched to a gene; V was cut back by 5 bases and J by 0 bases. Germline CDR1 is MNHNS and CDR2 is SASEGT. The CDR3 is 18 residues long. The CDR3: CASSKGGQGWGSNQPQHF. CDR3 DNA: TGTGCCAGCAGTAAAGGGGGACAGGGGTGGGGTAGCAATCAGCCCCAGCATTTT.

V and J are TRBV27 and TRBJ1-5; 7 bases map to TRBD1. Germline trimming cut 4 bases from V and 3 bases from J; bases unmatched to any gene: 9. The CDR3 totals 16 residues. Germline lookup yields CDR1 MNHEY and CDR2 SMNVEV (reference sequence). CDR3 sequence: CASSSTGRDYNQPQHF. The DNA of the CDR3 is TGTGCCAGCAGTTCGACAGGGAGAGACTACAATCAGCCCCAGCATTTT.